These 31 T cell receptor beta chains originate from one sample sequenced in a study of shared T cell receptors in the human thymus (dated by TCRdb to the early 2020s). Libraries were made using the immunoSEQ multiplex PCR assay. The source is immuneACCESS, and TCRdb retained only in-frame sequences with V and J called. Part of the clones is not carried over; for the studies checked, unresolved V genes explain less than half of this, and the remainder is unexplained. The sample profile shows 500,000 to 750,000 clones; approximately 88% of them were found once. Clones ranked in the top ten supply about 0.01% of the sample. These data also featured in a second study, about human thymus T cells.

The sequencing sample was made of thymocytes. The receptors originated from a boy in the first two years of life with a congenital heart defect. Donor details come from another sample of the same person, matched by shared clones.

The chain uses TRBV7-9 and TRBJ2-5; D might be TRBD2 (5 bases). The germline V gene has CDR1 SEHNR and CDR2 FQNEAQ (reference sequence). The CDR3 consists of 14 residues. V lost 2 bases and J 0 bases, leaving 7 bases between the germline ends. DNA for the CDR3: TGTGCCAGCAGCTTATTCGGGGACCAAGAGACCCAGTACTTC. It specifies CASSLFGDQETQYF.

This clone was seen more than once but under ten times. The CDR3 DNA is TGTGCCAGCAAGGGCCCGAGGGTGGGGAATGAGCAGTTCTTC. As protein: CASKGPRVGNEQFF. The gene calls are TRBV28 and TRBJ2-1; D is possibly TRBD2 (5 bases). The CDR3 sequence is 14 residues long. V dropped 7 bases and J dropped 7 bases, with 17 bases sitting between them. CDR1 is MDHEN and CDR2 is SYDVKM in the germline V gene.

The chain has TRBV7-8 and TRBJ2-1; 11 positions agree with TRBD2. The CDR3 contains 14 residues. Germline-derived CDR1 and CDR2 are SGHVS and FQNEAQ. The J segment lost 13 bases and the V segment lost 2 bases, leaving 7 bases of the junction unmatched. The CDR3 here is CASSLPLAGGRQFF. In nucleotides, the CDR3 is TGTGCCAGCAGCTTACCGTTAGCGGGAGGGCGACAGTTCTTC.

CDR3 in amino acids: CATSISPNTGELFF. CDR3 nucleotides: TGTGCCACCAGCATCTCCCCGAACACCGGGGAGCTGTTTTTT. V is TRBV15 and J is TRBJ2-2, with D uncertain. CDR1 is LNHNV and CDR2 is YYDKDF in the germline V gene (reference sequence). Between the trimmed V and J ends, which lost 4 bases and 0 bases, there was a span of 6 bases. This CDR3 region has 14 residues.

The CDR3 sequence: CASSRAGARSYNEQFF. Written as DNA, the CDR3 is TGTGCCAGCAGTCGAGCGGGAGCCCGCTCCTACAATGAGCAGTTCTTC. The chain is built from TRBV27 and TRBJ2-1, with 8 bases lining up with TRBD2. V dropped 5 bases and J dropped 0; count of bases not matched to a gene: 6. CDR3 size: 16 residues. CDR1 MNHEY and CDR2 SMNVEV come from the germline V gene (reference sequence).

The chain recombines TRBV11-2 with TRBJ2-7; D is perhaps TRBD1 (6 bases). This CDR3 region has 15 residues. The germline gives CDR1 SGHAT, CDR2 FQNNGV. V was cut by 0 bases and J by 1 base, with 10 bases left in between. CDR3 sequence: CASSLDHRESYEQYF. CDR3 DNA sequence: TGTGCCAGCAGCTTAGATCACAGGGAATCCTACGAGCAGTACTTC.

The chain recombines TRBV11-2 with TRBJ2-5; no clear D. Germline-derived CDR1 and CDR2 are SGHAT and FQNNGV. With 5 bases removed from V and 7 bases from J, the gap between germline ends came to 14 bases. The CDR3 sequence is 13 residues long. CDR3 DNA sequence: TGTGCCAGCAGCAAAGGCCCCCCGGGGACCCAGTACTTC. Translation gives CASSKGPPGTQYF.

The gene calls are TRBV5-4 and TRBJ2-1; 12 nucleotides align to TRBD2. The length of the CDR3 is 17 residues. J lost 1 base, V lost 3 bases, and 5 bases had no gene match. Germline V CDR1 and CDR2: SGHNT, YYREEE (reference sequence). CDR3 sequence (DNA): TGTGCCAGCAGCTCGCCGACTAGCGGGAGTTCCTACAATGAGCAGTTCTTC. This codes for CASSSPTSGSSYNEQFF.

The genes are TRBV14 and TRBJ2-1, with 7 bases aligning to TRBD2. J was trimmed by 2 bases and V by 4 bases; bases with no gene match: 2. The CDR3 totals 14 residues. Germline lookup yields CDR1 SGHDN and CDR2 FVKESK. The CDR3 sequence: CASSPGTTYNEQFF. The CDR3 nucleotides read TGTGCCAGCAGCCCCGGGACTACCTACAATGAGCAGTTCTTC. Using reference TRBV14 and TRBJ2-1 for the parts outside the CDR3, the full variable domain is EAGVTQFPSHSVIEKGQTVTLRCDPISGHDNLYWYRRVMGKEIKFLLHFVKESKQDESGMPNNRFLAERTGGTYSTLKVQPAELEDSGVYFCASSPGTTYNEQFFGPGTRLTVL.

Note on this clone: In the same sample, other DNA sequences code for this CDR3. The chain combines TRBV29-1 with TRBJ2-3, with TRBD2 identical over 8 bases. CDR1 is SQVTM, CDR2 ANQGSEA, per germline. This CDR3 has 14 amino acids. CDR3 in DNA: TGCAGTCCCGATCTAGCGGGCCCGGGGGATACGCAGTATTTT. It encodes CSPDLAGPGDTQYF.

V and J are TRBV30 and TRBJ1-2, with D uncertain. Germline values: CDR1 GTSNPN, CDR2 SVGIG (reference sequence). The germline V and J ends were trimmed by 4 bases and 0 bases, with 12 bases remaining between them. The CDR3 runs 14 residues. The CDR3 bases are TGTGCCTGGAACAACCGGGATTCTAACTATGGCTACACCTTC. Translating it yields CAWNNRDSNYGYTF.

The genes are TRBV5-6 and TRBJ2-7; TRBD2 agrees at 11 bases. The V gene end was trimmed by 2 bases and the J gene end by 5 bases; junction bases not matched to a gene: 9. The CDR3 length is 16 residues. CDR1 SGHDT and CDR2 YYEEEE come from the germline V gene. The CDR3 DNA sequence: TGTGCCAGCAGCTTCCATAGCGGGAGGGCCGGCAACGAGCAGTACTTC. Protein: CASSFHSGRAGNEQYF. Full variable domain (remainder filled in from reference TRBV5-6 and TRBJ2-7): DAGVTQSPTHLIKTRGQQVTLRCSPKSGHDTVSWYQQALGQGPQFIFQYYEEEERQRGNFPDRFSGHQFPNYSSELNVNALLLGDSALYLCASSFHSGRAGNEQYFGPGTRLTVT.

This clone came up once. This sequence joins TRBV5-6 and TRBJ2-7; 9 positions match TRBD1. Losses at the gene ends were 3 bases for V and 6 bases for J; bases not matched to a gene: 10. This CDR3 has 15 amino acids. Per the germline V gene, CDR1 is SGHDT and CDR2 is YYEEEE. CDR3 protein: CASSSATGQGREQYF. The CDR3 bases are TGTGCCAGCAGCTCCGCCACGGGACAGGGCCGCGAGCAGTACTTC.

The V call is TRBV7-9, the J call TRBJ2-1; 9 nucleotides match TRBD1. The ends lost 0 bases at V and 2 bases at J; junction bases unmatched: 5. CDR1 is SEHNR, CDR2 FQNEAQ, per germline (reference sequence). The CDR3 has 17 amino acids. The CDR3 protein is CASSLARQGVAYNEQFF. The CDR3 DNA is TGTGCCAGCAGCTTAGCAAGACAGGGGGTAGCCTACAATGAGCAGTTCTTC.

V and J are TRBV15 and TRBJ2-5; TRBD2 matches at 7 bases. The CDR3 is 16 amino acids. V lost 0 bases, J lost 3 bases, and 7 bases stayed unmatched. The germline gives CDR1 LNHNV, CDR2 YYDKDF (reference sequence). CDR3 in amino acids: CATSRDTASGKETQYF. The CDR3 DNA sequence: TGTGCCACCAGCAGAGATACGGCTAGCGGAAAAGAGACCCAGTACTTC.

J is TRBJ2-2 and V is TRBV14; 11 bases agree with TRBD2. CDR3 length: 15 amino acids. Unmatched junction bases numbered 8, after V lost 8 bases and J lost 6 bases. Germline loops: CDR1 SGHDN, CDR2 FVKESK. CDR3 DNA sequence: TGTGCCAGCGCGCCACTAGCGGGAGTTCCCGGGGAGCTGTTTTTT. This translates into CASAPLAGVPGELFF.

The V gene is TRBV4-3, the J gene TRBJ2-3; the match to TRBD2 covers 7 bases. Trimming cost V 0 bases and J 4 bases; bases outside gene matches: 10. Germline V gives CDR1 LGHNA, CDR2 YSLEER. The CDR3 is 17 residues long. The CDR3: CASSQDVRGRRADTQYF. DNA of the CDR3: TGCGCCAGCAGCCAAGATGTTCGCGGGAGACGGGCAGATACGCAGTATTTT.

CDR3 region: CASGLLHMQTKRPGDIPTERTQYF. The DNA of the CDR3 is TGTGCTAGTGGTTTGCTCCACATGCAGACTAAGCGGCCCGGGGACATACCCACCGAGCGGACCCAGTACTTC. V and J are TRBV12-5 and TRBJ2-5, with D possibly TRBD1 on 6 matching bases. Germline CDR1 LGHNT, CDR2 FRNRAP. Trimming cost V 2 bases and J 7 bases, with 44 bases left between them. CDR3 size: 24 residues.

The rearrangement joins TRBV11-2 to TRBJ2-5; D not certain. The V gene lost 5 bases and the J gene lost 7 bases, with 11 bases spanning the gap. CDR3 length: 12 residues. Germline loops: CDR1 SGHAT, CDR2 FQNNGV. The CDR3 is CASSTARVTQYF. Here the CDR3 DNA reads TGTGCCAGCAGCACCGCCCGGGTGACCCAGTACTTC.

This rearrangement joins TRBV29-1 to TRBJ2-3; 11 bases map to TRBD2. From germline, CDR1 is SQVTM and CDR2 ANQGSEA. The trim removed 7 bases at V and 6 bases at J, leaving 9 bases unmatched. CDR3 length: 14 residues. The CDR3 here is CSGKLAGGWDTQYF. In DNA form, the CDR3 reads TGCAGCGGGAAGCTAGCGGGAGGTTGGGATACGCAGTATTTT.

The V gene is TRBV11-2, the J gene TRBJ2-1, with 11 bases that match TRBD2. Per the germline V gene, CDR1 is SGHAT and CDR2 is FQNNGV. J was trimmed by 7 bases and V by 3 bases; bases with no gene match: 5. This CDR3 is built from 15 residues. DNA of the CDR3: TGTGCCAGCAGCTTTTCCCGGACTAGCGGGAATGAGCAGTTCTTC. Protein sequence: CASSFSRTSGNEQFF.

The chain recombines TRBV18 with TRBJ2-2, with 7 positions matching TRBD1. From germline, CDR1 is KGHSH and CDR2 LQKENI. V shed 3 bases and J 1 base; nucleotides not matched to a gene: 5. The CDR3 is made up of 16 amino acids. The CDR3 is CASSPDDRENTGELFF. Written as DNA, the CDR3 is TGTGCCAGCTCACCTGATGACAGGGAGAACACCGGGGAGCTGTTTTTT. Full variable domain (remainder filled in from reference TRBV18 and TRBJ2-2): NAGVMQNPRHLVRRRGQEARLRCSPMKGHSHVYWYRQLPEEGLKFMVYLQKENIIDESGMPKERFSAEFPKEGPSILRIQQVVRGDSAAYFCASSPDDRENTGELFFGEGSRLTVL.

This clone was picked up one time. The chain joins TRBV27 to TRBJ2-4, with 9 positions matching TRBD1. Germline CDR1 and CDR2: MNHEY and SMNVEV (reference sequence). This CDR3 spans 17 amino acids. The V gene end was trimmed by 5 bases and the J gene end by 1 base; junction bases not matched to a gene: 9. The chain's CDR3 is CASSLNRDRVAKNIQYF. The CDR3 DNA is TGTGCCAGCAGTCTGAACCGGGACAGGGTGGCCAAAAACATTCAGTACTTC.

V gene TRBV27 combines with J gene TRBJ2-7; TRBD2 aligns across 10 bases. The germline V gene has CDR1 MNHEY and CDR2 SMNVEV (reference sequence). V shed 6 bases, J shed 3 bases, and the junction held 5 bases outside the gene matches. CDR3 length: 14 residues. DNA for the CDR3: TGTGCCAGCAGGGGGACTAGCGCTGACTACGAGCAGTACTTC. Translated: CASRGTSADYEQYF.

The CDR3 here is CASSFQGAHEQYF. DNA for the CDR3: TGTGCCAGCAGTTTTCAGGGGGCCCACGAGCAGTACTTC. The rearrangement uses TRBV28 and TRBJ2-7, with 8 bases matching TRBD1. Germline V gene data show CDR1 as MDHEN and CDR2 as SYDVKM. This CDR3 has 13 amino acids. V dropped 3 bases and J dropped 5; count of bases not matched to a gene: 3.

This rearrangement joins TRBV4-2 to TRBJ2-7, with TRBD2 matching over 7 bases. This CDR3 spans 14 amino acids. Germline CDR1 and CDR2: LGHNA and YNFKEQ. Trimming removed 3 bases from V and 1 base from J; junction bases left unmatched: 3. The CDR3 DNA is TGTGCCAGCAGCCACCAGCGGGAATCCTACGAGCAGTACTTC. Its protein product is CASSHQRESYEQYF.

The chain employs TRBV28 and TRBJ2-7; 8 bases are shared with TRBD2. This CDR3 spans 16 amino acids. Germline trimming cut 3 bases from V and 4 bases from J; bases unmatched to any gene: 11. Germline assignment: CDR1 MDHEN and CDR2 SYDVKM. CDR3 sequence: CASSFKAPSGGYEQYF. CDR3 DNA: TGTGCCAGCAGTTTTAAAGCCCCAAGCGGGGGATACGAGCAGTACTTC. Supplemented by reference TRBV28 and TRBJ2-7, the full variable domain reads DVKVTQSSRYLVKRTGEKVFLECVQDMDHENMFWYRQDPGLGLRLIYFSYDVKMKEKGDIPEGYSVSREKKERFSLILESASTNQTSMYLCASSFKAPSGGYEQYFGPGTRLTVT.

The CDR3 coding sequence is TGCAGCGTAACCACCGGGACAAGGGGGTGGCTACAAGAGACCCAGTACTTC. Translation gives CSVTTGTRGWLQETQYF. This chain uses TRBV29-1 with TRBJ2-5; TRBD1 might be the D (6 bases). The V end lost 6 bases, the J end lost 2 bases, and 25 bases lay between the germline ends. Per germline, CDR1 SQVTM and CDR2 ANQGSEA. The CDR3 is made up of 17 amino acids.

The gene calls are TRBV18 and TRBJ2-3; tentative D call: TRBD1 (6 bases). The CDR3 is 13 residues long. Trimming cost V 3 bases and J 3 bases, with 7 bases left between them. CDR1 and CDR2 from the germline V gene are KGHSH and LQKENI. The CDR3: CASSPDRTDTQYF. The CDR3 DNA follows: TGTGCCAGCTCACCGGACAGAACAGATACGCAGTATTTT.

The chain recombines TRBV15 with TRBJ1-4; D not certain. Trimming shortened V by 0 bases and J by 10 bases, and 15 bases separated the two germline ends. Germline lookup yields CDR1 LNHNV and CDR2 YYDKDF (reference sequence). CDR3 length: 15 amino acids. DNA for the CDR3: TGTGCCACCAGCAGAGATAAGGGTCGGGAGACAAAACTGTTTTTT. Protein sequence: CATSRDKGRETKLFF.

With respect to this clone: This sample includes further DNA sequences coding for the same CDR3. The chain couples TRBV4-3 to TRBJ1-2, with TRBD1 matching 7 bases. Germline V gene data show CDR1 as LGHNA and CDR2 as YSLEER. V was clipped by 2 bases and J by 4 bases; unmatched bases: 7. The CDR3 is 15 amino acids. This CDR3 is CASSQSPGQFYGYTF. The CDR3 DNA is TGCGCCAGCAGCCAATCGCCGGGACAGTTCTATGGCTACACCTTC.